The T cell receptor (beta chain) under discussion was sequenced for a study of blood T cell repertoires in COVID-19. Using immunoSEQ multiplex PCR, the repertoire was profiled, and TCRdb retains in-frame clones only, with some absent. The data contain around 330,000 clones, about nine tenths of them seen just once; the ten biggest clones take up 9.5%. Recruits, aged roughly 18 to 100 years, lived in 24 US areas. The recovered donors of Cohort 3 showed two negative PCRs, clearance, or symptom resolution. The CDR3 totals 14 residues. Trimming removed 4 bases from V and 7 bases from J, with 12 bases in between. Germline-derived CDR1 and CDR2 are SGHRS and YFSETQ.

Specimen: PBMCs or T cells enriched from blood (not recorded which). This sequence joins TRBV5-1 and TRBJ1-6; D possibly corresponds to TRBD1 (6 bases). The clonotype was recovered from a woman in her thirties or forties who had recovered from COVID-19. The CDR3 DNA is TGCGCCAGCAGCCGATGGACAGAAAATTCACCCCTCCACTTT. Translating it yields CASSRWTENSPLHF.